This T cell receptor (beta chain) was recorded in a study of blood T cell repertoires in COVID-19. The junction had 8 bases not matched to a gene; V was cut back by 5 bases and J by 5 bases. CDR1 is MDHEN, CDR2 SYDVKM, per germline. The CDR3 spans 15 residues. This clone was found once. TCRdb's table, derived via immunoSEQ multiplex PCR, lists solely in-frame clones and lacks some. Counted here are 310,000 or so clones, roughly 90% occurring once; the ten biggest clones make up about 6.8%. Material: peripheral blood. The chain carries TRBV28 and TRBJ2-7, with 11 positions matching TRBD2. This clonotype was sampled from a man aged 18-30 years who had recovered from COVID-19. The CDR3 DNA reads as TGTGCCAGCAGTATATTAGCGGGAGGGCGCCACGAGCAGTACTTC. Translation: CASSILAGGRHEQYF.